This T cell receptor beta chain was sequenced in a study of technical replicates of blood from a few donors. TCRdb's table, derived via immunoSEQ multiplex PCR, lists solely in-frame clones and lacks some. The sample includes approximately 50,000 clones, around 96% of them seen just once. The CDR3 is 15 residues long. The germline V and J ends were trimmed by 0 bases and 1 base, with 10 bases remaining between them. The germline V gene encodes CDR1 SGHRS and CDR2 YFSETQ. The rearrangement joins TRBV5-1 to TRBJ1-1; D is perhaps TRBD1 (5 bases). The sequenced sample was T cells isolated from PBMCs. The clonotype was recovered from a human donor in good health. The CDR3 loop reads CASSLAGQKNTEAFF. The CDR3 DNA reads as TGCGCCAGCAGCTTGGCAGGGCAGAAGAACACTGAAGCTTTCTTT.